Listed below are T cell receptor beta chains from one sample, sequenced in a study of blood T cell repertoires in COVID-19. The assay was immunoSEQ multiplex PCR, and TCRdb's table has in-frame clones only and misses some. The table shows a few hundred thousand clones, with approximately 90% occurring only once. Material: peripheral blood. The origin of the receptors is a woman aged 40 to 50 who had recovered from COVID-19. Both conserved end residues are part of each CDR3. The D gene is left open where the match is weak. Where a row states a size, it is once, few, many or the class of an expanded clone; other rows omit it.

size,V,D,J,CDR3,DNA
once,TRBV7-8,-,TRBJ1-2,CASSSRGTVGYGYTF,TGTGCCAGCAGCTCCCGGGGGACGGTGGGGTATGGCTACACCTTC
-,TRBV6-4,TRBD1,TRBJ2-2,CATRQGGTGELFF,TGTGCCACCCGACAGGGTGGTACCGGGGAGCTGTTTTTT
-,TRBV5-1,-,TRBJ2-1,CASSPTRSSYNEQFF,TGCGCCAGCAGCCCCACTCGTAGCTCCTACAATGAGCAGTTCTTC
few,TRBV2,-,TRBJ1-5,CASSHDRLSNQPQHF,TGTGCCAGCAGTCACGACAGACTTAGCAATCAGCCCCAGCATTTT
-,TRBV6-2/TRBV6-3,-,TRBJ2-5,CASSLGPQGPAPETQYF,TGTGCCAGCAGCCTCGGACCCCAGGGGCCCGCCCCGGAGACCCAGTACTTC
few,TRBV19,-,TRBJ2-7,CASSPGGPRGLYF,TGTGCCAGTAGTCCCGGGGGGCCCCGGGGGCTGTACTTC
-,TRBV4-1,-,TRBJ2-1,CASSQGGRGEQFF,TGCGCCAGCAGCCAAGGGGGCAGGGGCGAGCAGTTCTTC
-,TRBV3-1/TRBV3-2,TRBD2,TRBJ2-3,CATRRGGDTQYF,TGTGCCACCCGCCGGGGGGGGGATACGCAGTATTTT
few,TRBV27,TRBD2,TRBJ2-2,CASSLAVLTGELFF,TGTGCCAGCAGCCTAGCGGTTCTCACCGGGGAGCTGTTTTTT
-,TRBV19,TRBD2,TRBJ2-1,CASSPLAEPPYNEQFF,TGTGCCAGTAGTCCCCTAGCGGAGCCCCCTTACAATGAGCAGTTCTTC
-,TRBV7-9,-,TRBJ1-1,CAVQGPTEAFF,TGTGCCGTGCAGGGCCCCACTGAAGCTTTCTTT
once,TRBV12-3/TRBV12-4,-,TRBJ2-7,CASSYPGGPKYF,TGTGCCAGCAGTTACCCCGGAGGGCCCAAGTACTTC
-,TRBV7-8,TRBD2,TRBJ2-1,CASSLGTGLAGDEQFF,TGTGCCAGCAGCTTAGGGACGGGACTAGCGGGAGATGAGCAGTTCTTC
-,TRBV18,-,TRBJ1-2,CASSPPGSYGYTF,TGTGCCAGCTCACCGCCGGGATCCTATGGCTACACCTTC
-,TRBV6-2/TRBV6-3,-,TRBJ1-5,CASSPEWRHQPQHF,TGTGCCAGCAGCCCCGAGTGGCGGCATCAGCCCCAGCATTTT
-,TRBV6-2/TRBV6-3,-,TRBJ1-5,CASSYPGHINQPQHF,TGTGCCAGCAGTTACCCCGGACACATCAATCAGCCCCAGCATTTT
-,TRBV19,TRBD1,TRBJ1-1,CASGQGWRAFF,TGTGCCAGCGGACAGGGATGGCGAGCTTTCTTT
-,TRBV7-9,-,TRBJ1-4,CASSSSGWGNEKLFF,TGTGCCAGCAGCTCCTCAGGGTGGGGTAATGAAAAACTGTTTTTT
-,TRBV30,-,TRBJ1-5,CAWSHLPREPQHF,TGTGCCTGGAGTCACCTCCCCCGGGAGCCCCAGCATTTT
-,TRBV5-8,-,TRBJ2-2,CASSLGTAPGTGELFF,TGTGCCAGCAGCTTGGGGACAGCACCGGGCACCGGGGAGCTGTTTTTT
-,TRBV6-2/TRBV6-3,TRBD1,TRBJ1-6,CASSPRQGTMNSPLHF,TGTGCCAGCAGCCCACGACAGGGTACGATGAATTCACCCCTCCACTTT
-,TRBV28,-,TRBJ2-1,CASRSTYNEQFF,TGTGCCAGCAGGAGCACCTACAATGAGCAGTTCTTC
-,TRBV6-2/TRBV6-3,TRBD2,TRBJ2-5,CASSSRLAGGPRETQYF,TGTGCCAGCAGCTCCCGACTAGCGGGAGGCCCCCGGGAGACCCAGTACTTC
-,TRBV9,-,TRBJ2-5,CASSAGGRQETQYF,TGTGCCAGCAGCGCAGGCGGGCGGCAAGAGACCCAGTACTTC
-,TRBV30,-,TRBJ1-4,CAWSPVVRGEKLFF,TGTGCCTGGAGCCCCGTGGTTCGGGGTGAAAAACTGTTTTTT
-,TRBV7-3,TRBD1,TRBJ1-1,CASSPTGRGEAFF,TGTGCCAGCAGCCCGACAGGGCGCGGTGAAGCTTTCTTT
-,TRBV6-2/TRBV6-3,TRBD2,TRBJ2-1,CASSYPRLAGPYNEQFF,TGTGCCAGCAGTTACCCAAGACTAGCGGGACCCTACAATGAGCAGTTCTTC
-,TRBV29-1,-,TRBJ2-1,CSARGAPGYEQFF,TGCAGCGCCCGGGGGGCCCCTGGGTATGAGCAGTTCTTC
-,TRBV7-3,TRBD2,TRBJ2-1,CASSPPTGTSGYNEQFF,TGTGCCAGCAGCCCCCCGACCGGGACTAGCGGCTACAATGAGCAGTTCTTC
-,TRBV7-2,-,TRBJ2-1,CASSRAWRGNEQFF,TGTGCCAGCAGCCGGGCTTGGAGGGGCAATGAGCAGTTCTTC
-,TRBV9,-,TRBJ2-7,CASSPTGLGRQVYEQYF,TGTGCCAGCAGCCCAACTGGCCTAGGGAGGCAGGTCTACGAGCAGTACTTC
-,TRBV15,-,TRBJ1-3,CATSRRGGFGNTIYF,TGTGCCACCAGCAGGCGTGGGGGCTTTGGAAACACCATATATTTT
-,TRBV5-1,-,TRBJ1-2,CASRGGTQANYGYTF,TGCGCCTCCCGGGGGGGGACGCAAGCTAACTATGGCTACACCTTC
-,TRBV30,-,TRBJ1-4,CALAQRAEKLFF,TGTGCCTTAGCGCAGCGCGCTGAAAAACTGTTTTTT
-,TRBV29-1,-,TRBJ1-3,CSFQVSGNTIYF,TGCAGTTTTCAGGTCTCTGGAAACACCATATATTTT
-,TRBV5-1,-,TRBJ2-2,CASSFGGEGELFF,TGCGCCAGCAGCTTTGGAGGGGAAGGGGAGCTGTTTTTT
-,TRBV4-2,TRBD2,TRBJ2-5,CASSPGLAGTKETQYF,TGTGCCAGCAGCCCCGGACTAGCGGGCACCAAAGAGACCCAGTACTTC
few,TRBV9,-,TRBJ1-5,CASSGVGRGKPQHF,TGTGCCAGCAGCGGGGTGGGTAGGGGTAAGCCCCAGCATTTT
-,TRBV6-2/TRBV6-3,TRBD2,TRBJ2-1,CASSPGLAGVGSFF,TGTGCCAGCAGCCCCGGACTAGCGGGAGTGGGGTCGTTCTTC
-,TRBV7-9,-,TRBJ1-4,CASRRGLGQAATNEKLFF,TGTGCCAGCAGGCGGGGCCTGGGGCAGGCTGCAACTAATGAAAAACTGTTTTTT
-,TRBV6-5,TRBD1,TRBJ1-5,CASGRGSGQPQHF,TGTGCCAGCGGCAGGGGGTCGGGTCAGCCCCAGCATTTT
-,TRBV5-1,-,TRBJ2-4,CASRPGLAKNIQYF,TGCGCCAGCAGGCCGGGACTAGCCAAAAACATTCAGTACTTC
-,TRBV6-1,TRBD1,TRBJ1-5,CASSEARGRGPQHF,TGTGCCAGCAGTGAAGCGAGGGGGCGGGGGCCCCAGCATTTT
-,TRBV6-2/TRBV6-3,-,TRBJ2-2,CASRYGTTNTGELFF,TGTGCCAGCAGGTACGGGACAACGAACACCGGGGAGCTGTTTTTT
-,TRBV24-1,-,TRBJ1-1,CATSDPGGGNTEAFF,TGTGCCACCAGTGACCCTGGGGGGGGGAACACTGAAGCTTTCTTT
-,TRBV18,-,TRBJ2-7,CASSQPSYEQYF,TGTGCCAGCTCACAGCCGAGCTACGAGCAGTACTTC
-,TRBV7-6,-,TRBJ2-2,CASSLGGGAGGELFF,TGTGCCAGCAGCTTAGGAGGGGGGGCTGGCGGGGAGCTGTTTTTT
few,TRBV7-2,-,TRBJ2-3,CASSSNRGTDTQYF,TGTGCCAGCAGCTCCAACAGGGGCACAGATACGCAGTATTTT
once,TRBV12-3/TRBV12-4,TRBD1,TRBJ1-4,CASTRDSVGKLFF,TGTGCCAGCACCAGGGACAGCGTCGGAAAACTGTTTTTT
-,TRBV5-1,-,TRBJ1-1,CASSLEGQTEAFF,TGCGCCAGCAGCTTGGAGGGGCAGACTGAAGCTTTCTTT
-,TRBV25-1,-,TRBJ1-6,CASSPRTGPRAPLHF,TGTGCCAGCAGTCCCCGGACCGGGCCCAGGGCACCCCTCCACTTT
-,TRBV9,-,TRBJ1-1,CASSDPRGGAAPEAFF,TGTGCCAGCAGTGACCCGAGGGGGGGGGCCGCACCTGAAGCTTTCTTT
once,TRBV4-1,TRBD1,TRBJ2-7,CASSQPGQVLSYEQYF,TGCGCCAGCAGCCAGCCCGGACAGGTCCTCTCCTACGAGCAGTACTTC
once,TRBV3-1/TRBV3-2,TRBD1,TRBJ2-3,CASRDRGLGTQYF,TGTGCCAGCAGGGACAGGGGGCTGGGTACGCAGTATTTT